This TCR beta chain was captured in a study of PD-1 blockade in classical Hodgkin lymphoma. Study-wide points: Complete responders matched newly diagnosed patients in baseline diversity. With CD4+ cells, TCR diversity rose significantly by C4D1, but not with CD8+ cells. Relapsed/refractory patients reportedly had lower baseline diversity than newly diagnosed patients. The repertoire differences lack a defined cause, possibly disease activity or prior therapy.

Germline V gene data show CDR1 as SGHVS and CDR2 as FNYEAQ. The CDR3 is 15 residues long. V dropped 6 bases and J dropped 3 bases, with 15 bases sitting between them. Every one of the patients relapsed after autologous stem cell transplantation (brentuximab vedotin exposure was variable). Notes on this clone: The antigen is unknown.

The table came from immunoSEQ multiplex PCR; TCRdb's copy has only in-frame clones and leaves some out. Among about 4,000 clones listed, 71% were seen once. The rearrangement links TRBV7-6 to TRBJ1-5, with D perhaps TRBD1 (5 bases). Source: peripheral blood mononuclear cells (PBMCs), taken at baseline. The source of this sequence is a human donor with classical Hodgkin lymphoma. The CDR3 loop is CASSPQQGPNQPQHF. The CDR3 nucleotides read TGTGCCAGCAGTCCTCAGCAGGGACCCAATCAGCCCCAGCATTTT. The whole variable domain, filled in from reference TRBV7-6 and TRBJ1-5, reads GAGVSQSPRYKVTKRGQDVALRCDPISGHVSLYWYRQALGQGPEFLTYFNYEAQQDKSGLPNDRFSAERPEGSISTLTIQRTEQRDSAMYRCASSPQQGPNQPQHFGDGTRLSIL.